The clone carrying this T cell receptor beta chain showed up many times. Looked up from germline, CDR1 is DFQATT and CDR2 is SNEGSKA (reference sequence). This CDR3 comprises 15 residues. Between the trimmed V and J ends, which lost 1 base and 1 base, there was a span of 13 bases. Regarding time point: newly diagnosed GD, antithyroid drugs for less than 3 months. RNA from PBMCs was the source of the TCR library. The sample belongs to a study of regulatory T cells in long-lasting Graves disease. Through Arm-PCR of CDR3 regions and iRepertoire HTBI primers, TCR beta libraries were built. One entry per CDR3 protein, called by TCRdb with MiXCR from the multiplex PCR reads. The sample contains around 360,000 distinct CDR3 sequences, about 16% of which appear only once. These data also formed part of another study, on T cells in Graves' hyperthyroidism and ophthalmopathy.

The sequencing used peripheral blood mononuclear cells (PBMCs), collected at new diagnosis, from a patient treated with antithyroid drugs. V is TRBV20-1 and J is TRBJ1-1; D is possibly TRBD1 (5 bases). The TCR sequence derives from a woman aged 18-29 years with Graves disease. The CDR3, as DNA: TGCAGTGCTAGAGTGTTTGGGGGATCGAACACTGAAGCTTTCTTT. It is translated as CSARVFGGSNTEAFF.